These 8 T cell receptor beta chains came from one sample sequenced in a study of radiation and T cells in renal cell carcinoma. Sequenced by immunoSEQ multiplex PCR; TCRdb stores in-frame clones only, minus some. There are 120,000 or so clones in the sample; roughly four fifths occur only once, and 4.5% to 7% lies in the top ten. Time point noted: blood 2 weeks post-SBRT. The treatment is: 15 Gy SBRT to primary tumor, nephrectomy 4 weeks later. The sample consisted of blood, taken from a patient whose treatment included radiotherapy and nephrectomy. These receptors were taken from a man in his fifties or sixties with renal cell carcinoma.

The count of this clone is one. DNA of the CDR3: TGCGCCAGCAGCTTGGCCTTTAACTATGGCTACACCTTC. It codes for CASSLAFNYGYTF. This chain links TRBV5-1 with TRBJ1-2; no clear D. The CDR3 is 13 residues long. Germline V lookup: CDR1 SGHRS, CDR2 YFSETQ. V lost 0 bases, J lost 1 base, and 4 bases lay in between.

This clone has a handful of counts. The chain links TRBV7-9 to TRBJ1-2; no definite D call. The CDR3 runs to 13 residues. V shed 0 bases and J shed 2 bases, with 4 bases lying between them. Germline lookup yields CDR1 SEHNR and CDR2 FQNEAQ (reference sequence). The chain's CDR3 is CASSLARNYGYTF. The CDR3 DNA sequence: TGTGCCAGCAGCTTAGCCAGAAACTATGGCTACACCTTC.

CDR3 protein: CASSHLNSYNEQFF. For the CDR3, the DNA is TGTGCCAGCAGCCACCTAAACTCCTACAATGAGCAGTTCTTC. V usage is TRBV4-2 and J usage is TRBJ2-1; no clear D. This CDR3 has 14 residues. Germline-derived CDR1 and CDR2 are LGHNA and YNFKEQ. Trimming left V 3 bases short and J 0 bases short, with 6 bases between.

The J gene is TRBJ2-7, the V gene TRBV6-1; the D is unclear. Germline assignment: CDR1 MNHNS and CDR2 SASEGT. The CDR3 sequence is 15 residues long. Trimming stripped 6 bases from V and 0 bases from J, with 15 bases between. The DNA for the CDR3 is TGTGCCAGCAGCCCTACGGTTGCCGGCTCCTACGAGCAGTACTTC. Encoded protein: CASSPTVAGSYEQYF.

The gene calls are TRBV27 and TRBJ1-2, with D maybe TRBD1 (5 bases). CDR3 size: 15 residues. In germline, CDR1 is MNHEY, CDR2 SMNVEV (reference sequence). Trimming removed 2 bases at V and 4 bases at J, with 14 bases between. CDR3 bases: TGTGCCAGCAGTTTAAATTGGTCCGGGACCTATGGCTACACCTTC. Residues: CASSLNWSGTYGYTF.

The chain is built from TRBV7-2 and TRBJ2-1, with 11 bases that match TRBD2. Losses at the gene ends were 3 bases for V and 3 bases for J; bases not matched to a gene: 7. Germline CDR1 SGHTA, CDR2 FQGNSA. The CDR3 covers 17 residues. CDR3 DNA sequence: TGTGCCAGCAGCTTCCCGACCGGGACTAGCGGCTACAATGAGCAGTTCTTC. Translation: CASSFPTGTSGYNEQFF.

The chain recombines TRBV2 with TRBJ2-3; D ambiguous. The germline V and J ends were trimmed by 4 bases and 5 bases, with 19 bases remaining between them. The CDR3 spans 16 residues. Germline values: CDR1 SNHLY, CDR2 FYNNEI. CDR3: CASSGSVMSGKDTQYF. In DNA, the CDR3 is TGTGCCAGCAGTGGAAGTGTAATGTCGGGTAAAGATACGCAGTATTTT.

The chain has TRBV7-9 and TRBJ2-5; tentative D call: TRBD1 (5 bases). Trimming cost V 1 base and J 1 base, with 7 bases left between them. CDR1 SEHNR and CDR2 FQNEAQ come from the germline V gene (reference sequence). The CDR3 spans 14 residues. CDR3: CASSLVDTQETQYF. The CDR3, as DNA: TGTGCCAGCAGCTTAGTGGACACCCAAGAGACCCAGTACTTC. The full variable domain, with the rest looked up from reference TRBV7-9 and TRBJ2-5, is DTGVSQNPRHKITKRGQNVTFRCDPISEHNRLYWYRQTLGQGPEFLTYFQNEAQLEKSRLLSDRFSAERPKGSFSTLEIQRTEQGDSAMYLCASSLVDTQETQYFGPGTRLLVL.